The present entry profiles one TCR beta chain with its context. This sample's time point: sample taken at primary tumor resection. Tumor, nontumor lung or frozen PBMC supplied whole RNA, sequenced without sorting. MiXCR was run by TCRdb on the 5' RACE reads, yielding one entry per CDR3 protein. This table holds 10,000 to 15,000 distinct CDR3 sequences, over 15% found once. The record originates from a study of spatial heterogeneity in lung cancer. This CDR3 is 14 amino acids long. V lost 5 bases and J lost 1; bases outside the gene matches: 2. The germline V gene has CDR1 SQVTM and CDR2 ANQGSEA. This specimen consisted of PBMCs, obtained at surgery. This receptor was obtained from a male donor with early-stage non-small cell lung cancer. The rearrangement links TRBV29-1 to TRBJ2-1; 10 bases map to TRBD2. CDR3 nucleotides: TGCAGCGTTAGCGGGGGGGCGTCCTACAATGAGCAGTTCTTC. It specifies CSVSGGASYNEQFF.